This TCR beta chain was sequenced during a study of CD8+CD57+ T cells in acquired aplastic anemia. Looking at the study overall: Each DNA sample taken from sorted CD4+ and CD8+ cells came to about 3 ug on average. Broader study findings: Overlapping CD8+ CDR3 repertoires of patients and controls contained about 27 shared sequences.

Selection for sequencing was limited to patients who had shown CD8+CD57+ cell expansion by flow cytometry. Each of the patients presented with severe acquired aplastic anemia. To note about this clonotype: Antigen specificity is unknown.

Genomic DNA, serving as template, underwent TCR beta VDJ and CDR3 profiling. TCRdb used MiXCR to reprocess the reads, holding one entry per CDR3 protein. This sample yields under 350,000 distinct CDR3 sequences, of which around three fifths are seen a single time; 1.3% belongs to the top ten. Germline-derived CDR1 and CDR2 are SGDLS and YYNGEE. CDR3 length: 15 amino acids. Deletions cut 7 bases from V and 4 bases from J, with 17 bases between. The sequenced material came from sorted CD4+, CD8+, or CD8+CD57+ T cells (not recorded which) from PBMCs. The receptor comes from a human donor with aplastic anemia. The V gene is TRBV9, the J gene TRBJ2-2, with TRBD2 as a possible D gene (6 bases). The CDR3 reads CASGVTGVPTGELFF. DNA of the CDR3: TGTGCCAGCGGGGTAACGGGAGTACCCACCGGGGAGCTGTTTTTT.